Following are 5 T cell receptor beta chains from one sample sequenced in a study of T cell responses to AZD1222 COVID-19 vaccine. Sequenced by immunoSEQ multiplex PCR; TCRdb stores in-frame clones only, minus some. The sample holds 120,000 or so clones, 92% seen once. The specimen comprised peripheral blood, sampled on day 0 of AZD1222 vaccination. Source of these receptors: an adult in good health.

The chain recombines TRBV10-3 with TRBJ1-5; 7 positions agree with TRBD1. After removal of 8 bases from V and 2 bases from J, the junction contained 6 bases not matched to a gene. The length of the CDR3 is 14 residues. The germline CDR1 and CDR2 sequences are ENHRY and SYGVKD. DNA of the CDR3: TGTGCCATCGGACAGGAACTCGGCAATCAGCCCCAGCATTTT. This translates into CAIGQELGNQPQHF.

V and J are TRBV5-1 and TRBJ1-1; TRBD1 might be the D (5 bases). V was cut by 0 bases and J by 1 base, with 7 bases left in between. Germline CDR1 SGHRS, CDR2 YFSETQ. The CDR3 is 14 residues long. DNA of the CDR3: TGCGCCAGCAGCTTGGAGGGGAGGAACACTGAAGCTTTCTTT. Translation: CASSLEGRNTEAFF.

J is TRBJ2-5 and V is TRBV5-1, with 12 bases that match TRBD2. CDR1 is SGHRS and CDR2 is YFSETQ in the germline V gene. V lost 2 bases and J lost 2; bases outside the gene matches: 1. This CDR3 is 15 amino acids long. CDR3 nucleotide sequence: TGCGCCAGCAGCTTTGGACTAGCGGGACAAGAGACCCAGTACTTC. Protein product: CASSFGLAGQETQYF.

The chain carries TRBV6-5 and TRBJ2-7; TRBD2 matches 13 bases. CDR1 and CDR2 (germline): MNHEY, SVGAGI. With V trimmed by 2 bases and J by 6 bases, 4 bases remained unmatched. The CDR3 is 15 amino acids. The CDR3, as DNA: TGTGCCAGCAGTTACAGGACTAGCGGGAGCAGCGAGCAGTACTTC. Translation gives CASSYRTSGSSEQYF.

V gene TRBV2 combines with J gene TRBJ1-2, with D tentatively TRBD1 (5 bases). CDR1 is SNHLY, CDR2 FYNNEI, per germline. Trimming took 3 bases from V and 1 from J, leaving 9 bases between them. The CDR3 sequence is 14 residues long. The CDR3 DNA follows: TGTGCCAGCAGTGAGGACAAACTTAACTATGGCTACACCTTC. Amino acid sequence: CASSEDKLNYGYTF.